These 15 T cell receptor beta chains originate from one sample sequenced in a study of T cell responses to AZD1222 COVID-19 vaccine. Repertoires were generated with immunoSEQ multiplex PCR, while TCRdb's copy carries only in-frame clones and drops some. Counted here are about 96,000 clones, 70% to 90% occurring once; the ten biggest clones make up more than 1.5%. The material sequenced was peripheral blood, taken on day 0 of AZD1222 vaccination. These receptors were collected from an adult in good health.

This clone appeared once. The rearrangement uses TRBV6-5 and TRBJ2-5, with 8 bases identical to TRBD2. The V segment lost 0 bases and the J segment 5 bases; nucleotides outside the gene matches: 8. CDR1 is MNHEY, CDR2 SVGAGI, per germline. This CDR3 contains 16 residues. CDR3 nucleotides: TGTGCCAGCAGTTACTCCGGGGGGGTCCCAGGGGAGACCCAGTACTTC. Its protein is CASSYSGGVPGETQYF.

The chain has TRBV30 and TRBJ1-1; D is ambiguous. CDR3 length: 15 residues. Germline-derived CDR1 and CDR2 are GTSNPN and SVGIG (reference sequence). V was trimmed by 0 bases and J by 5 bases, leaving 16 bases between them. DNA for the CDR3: TGTGCCTGGAGTGTAAATGGGCACGGAGGGACTGAAGCTTTCTTT. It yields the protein CAWSVNGHGGTEAFF.

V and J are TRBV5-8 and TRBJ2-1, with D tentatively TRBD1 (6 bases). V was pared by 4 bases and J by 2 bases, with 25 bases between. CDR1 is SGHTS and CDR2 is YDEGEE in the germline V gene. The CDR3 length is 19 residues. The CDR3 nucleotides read TGTGCCAGCAGCGGCAATGGCAGGGGCACCCCAAGCCCCTACAATGAGCAGTTCTTC. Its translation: CASSGNGRGTPSPYNEQFF.

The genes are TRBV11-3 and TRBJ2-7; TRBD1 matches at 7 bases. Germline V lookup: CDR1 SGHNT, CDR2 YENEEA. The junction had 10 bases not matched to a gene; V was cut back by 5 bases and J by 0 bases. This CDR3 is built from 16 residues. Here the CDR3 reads CASSPGGQSPSYEQYF. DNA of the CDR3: TGTGCCAGCAGCCCTGGGGGACAGAGTCCCTCCTACGAGCAGTACTTC.

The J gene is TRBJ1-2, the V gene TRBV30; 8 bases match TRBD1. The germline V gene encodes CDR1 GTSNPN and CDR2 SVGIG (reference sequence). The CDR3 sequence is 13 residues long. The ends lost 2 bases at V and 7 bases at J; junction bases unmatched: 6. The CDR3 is CAWSMQGAGGYTF. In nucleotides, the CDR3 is TGTGCCTGGAGTATGCAGGGGGCAGGTGGCTACACCTTC.

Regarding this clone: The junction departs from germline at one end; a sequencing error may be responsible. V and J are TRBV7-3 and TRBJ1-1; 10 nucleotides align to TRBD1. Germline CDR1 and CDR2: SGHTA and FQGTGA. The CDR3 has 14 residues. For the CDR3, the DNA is TGTGCCAACAGCTCGGGACAGGGGATCACTGAAGCTTTCTTT. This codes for CANSSGQGITEAFF.

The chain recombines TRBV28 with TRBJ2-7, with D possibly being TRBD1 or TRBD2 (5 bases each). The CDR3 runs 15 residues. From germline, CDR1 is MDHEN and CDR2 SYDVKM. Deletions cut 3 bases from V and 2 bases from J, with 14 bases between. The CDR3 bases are TGTGCCAGCAGTTTTAGGGACCACGGGGCCTACGAGCAGTACTTC. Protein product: CASSFRDHGAYEQYF.

In nucleotides, the CDR3 is TGCAGCGTCACCTCCAATAGAGATGGGGAGCAGTACTTC. This translates into CSVTSNRDGEQYF. This sequence joins TRBV29-1 and TRBJ2-7; D not resolved. Germline CDR1 and CDR2: SQVTM and ANQGSEA. The ends were cut back, 6 bases at V and 7 bases at J, with 19 bases in the middle. The CDR3 consists of 13 residues.

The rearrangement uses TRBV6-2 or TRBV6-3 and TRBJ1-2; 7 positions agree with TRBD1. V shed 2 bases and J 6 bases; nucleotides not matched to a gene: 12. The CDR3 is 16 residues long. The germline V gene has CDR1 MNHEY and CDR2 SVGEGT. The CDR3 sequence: CASSYEGAPPNDGYTF. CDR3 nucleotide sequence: TGTGCCAGCAGTTACGAGGGGGCGCCCCCGAATGATGGCTACACCTTC.

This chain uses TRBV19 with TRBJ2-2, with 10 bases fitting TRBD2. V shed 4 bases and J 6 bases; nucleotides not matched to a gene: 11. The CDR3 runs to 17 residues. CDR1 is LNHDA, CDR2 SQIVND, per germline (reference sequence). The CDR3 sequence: CASSNPGASGGAGELFF. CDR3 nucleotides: TGTGCCAGTAGTAACCCCGGGGCTAGCGGGGGAGCCGGGGAGCTGTTTTTT.

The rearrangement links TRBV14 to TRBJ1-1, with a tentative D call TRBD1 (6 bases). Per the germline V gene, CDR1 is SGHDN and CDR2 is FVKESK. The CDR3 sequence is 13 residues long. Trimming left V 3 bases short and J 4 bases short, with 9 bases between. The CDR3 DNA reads TGTGCCAGCAGCCAGGGACATGGCACTGAAGCTTTCTTT. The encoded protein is CASSQGHGTEAFF.

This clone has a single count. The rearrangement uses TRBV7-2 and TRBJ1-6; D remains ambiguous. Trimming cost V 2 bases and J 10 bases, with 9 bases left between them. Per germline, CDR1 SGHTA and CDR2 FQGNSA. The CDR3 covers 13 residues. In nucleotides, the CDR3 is TGTGCCAGCAGCTTAAAGGGCGAGTCACCCCTCCACTTT. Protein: CASSLKGESPLHF.

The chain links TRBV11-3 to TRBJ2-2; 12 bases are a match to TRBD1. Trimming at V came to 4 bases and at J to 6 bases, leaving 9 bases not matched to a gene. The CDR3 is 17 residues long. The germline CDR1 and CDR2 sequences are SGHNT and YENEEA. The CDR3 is CASSSIPGTGGAGELFF. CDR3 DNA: TGTGCCAGCAGCTCAATTCCCGGGACAGGGGGCGCCGGGGAGCTGTTTTTT. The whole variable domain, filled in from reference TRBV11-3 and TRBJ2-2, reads EAGVVQSPRYKIIEKKQPVAFWCNPISGHNTLYWYLQNLGQGPELLIRYENEEAVDDSQLPKDRFSAERLKGVDSTLKIQPAELGDSAVYLCASSSIPGTGGAGELFFGEGSRLTVL.

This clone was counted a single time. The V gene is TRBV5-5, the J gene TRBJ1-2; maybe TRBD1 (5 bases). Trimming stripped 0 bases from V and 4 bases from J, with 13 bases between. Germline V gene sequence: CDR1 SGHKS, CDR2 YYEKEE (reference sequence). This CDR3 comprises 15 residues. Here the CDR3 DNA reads TGTGCCAGCAGCTTGGCAACGGGGGATACCTATGGCTACACCTTC. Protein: CASSLATGDTYGYTF.

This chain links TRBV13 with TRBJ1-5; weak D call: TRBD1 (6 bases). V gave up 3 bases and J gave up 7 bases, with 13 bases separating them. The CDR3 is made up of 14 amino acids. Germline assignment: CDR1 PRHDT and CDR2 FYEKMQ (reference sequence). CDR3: CASSFGAGEQPQHF. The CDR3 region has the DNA TGTGCCAGCAGCTTTGGGGCAGGGGAGCAGCCCCAGCATTTT.